These 22 T cell receptor beta chains came from one sample sequenced in a study of T cells after yellow fever vaccination (dated by TCRdb to about 2019). This specimen's treatment or condition label, interpreted: live attenuated yellow fever vaccine strain. Libraries came from 5' RACE. TCRdb records Illumina HiSeq 2500 as the sequencer. TCRdb cleaned the public reads at Q25 with fastp, built clones with MiXCR and kept in-frame beta chains. Each entry is one CDR3 protein sequence, shown with its most common DNA and genes. This sample holds under 300,000 distinct CDR3 sequences; 5.5% to 8.5% were observed only once. The biggest ten clones account for approximately 0.99% of the sample. The input for sequencing was CD4+ T cells sorted from PBMCs, taken on the day of the yellow fever booster vaccination. The receptors here all came from a man aged 25 to 40 who received the YFV17D yellow fever vaccine.

The table lists this clonotype with a few counts. The CDR3 DNA reads TGTGCCAGCTCACCACAAACAGGGGCATCCACAGATACGCAGTATTTT. This sequence encodes CASSPQTGASTDTQYF. The gene calls are TRBV18 and TRBJ2-3; 7 nucleotides match TRBD1. Germline assignment: CDR1 KGHSH and CDR2 LQKENI. The length of the CDR3 is 16 residues. J lost 2 bases, V lost 1 base, and 6 bases had no gene match. Combining the CDR3 with reference TRBV18 and TRBJ2-3 gives the whole variable domain NAGVMQNPRHLVRRRGQEARLRCSPMKGHSHVYWYRQLPEEGLKFMVYLQKENIIDESGMPKERFSAEFPKEGPSILRIQQVVRGDSAAYFCASSPQTGASTDTQYFGPGTRLTVL.

The rearrangement joins TRBV23-1 to TRBJ1-5, with a weak D call TRBD1 (6 bases). TRBV23-1 is an ORF, with its function uncertain. V was shortened by 8 bases and J by 0 bases, with 11 bases between the two germline ends. CDR3 length equals 14 residues. The CDR3 loop is CASSGVDSNQPQHF. The CDR3 nucleotides are TGCGCCAGCTCAGGGGTCGATAGCAATCAGCCCCAGCATTTT.

V gene TRBV10-3 combines with J gene TRBJ2-5, with TRBD1 identical over 7 bases. Germline CDR1 ENHRY, CDR2 SYGVKD. The CDR3 runs 15 residues. V was pared by 6 bases and J by 1 base, with 8 bases of the junction left unmatched. CDR3 nucleotides: TGTGCCATCAGCTCCGGGACAGTGATCCAAGAGACCCAGTACTTC. This translates into CAISSGTVIQETQYF.

The sample holds a few counts of this clonotype. This chain connects TRBV7-9 to TRBJ2-5, with 12 bases aligning to TRBD1. The length of the CDR3 is 17 residues. With 5 bases clipped from V and 5 bases from J, the junction kept 12 bases outside the gene matches. Germline CDR1 is SEHNR and CDR2 is FQNEAQ (reference sequence). The CDR3 DNA reads as TGTGCCAGCAGCCTTGGGACAGGGGGCTCGGCGGGGGAGACCCAGTACTTC. This gives the protein CASSLGTGGSAGETQYF.

The V gene is TRBV7-2, the J gene TRBJ2-4, with 9 bases aligning to TRBD1. The V and J ends lost 5 bases and 8 bases, in that order; junction bases with no gene match: 10. The CDR3 loop spans 15 amino acids. Germline loops: CDR1 SGHTA, CDR2 FQGNSA. This CDR3 reads CASSPGTGRSHIQYF. CDR3 nucleotide sequence: TGTGCCAGCAGCCCCGGGACAGGGAGATCCCACATTCAGTACTTC.

This chain uses TRBV20-1 with TRBJ2-1; no clear D. Trimming cost V 6 bases and J 8 bases, with 17 bases left between them. Germline V gives CDR1 DFQATT, CDR2 SNEGSKA (reference sequence). The CDR3 totals 13 residues. The CDR3 DNA is TGCAGTGCCGCAACCTTACGACTTGATGAGCAGTTCTTC. Translation gives CSAATLRLDEQFF.

This clonotype has just a few counts. The chain uses TRBV24-1 and TRBJ2-2; the D gene is possibly TRBD1 (6 bases). The length of the CDR3 is 12 residues. V lost 7 bases and J 5 bases, leaving 7 bases between the germline ends. Germline V gene sequence: CDR1 KGHDR, CDR2 SFDVKD. CDR3 residues: CATRGQTGELFF. The DNA for the CDR3 is TGTGCCACCAGGGGACAAACCGGGGAGCTGTTTTTT.

J is TRBJ2-7 and V is TRBV7-2, with 7 bases fitting TRBD2. V was clipped by 5 bases and J by 5 bases; unmatched bases: 12. CDR3 length: 15 residues. Germline values: CDR1 SGHTA, CDR2 FQGNSA. The CDR3: CASSPPGRSPHEQYF. The CDR3 region has the DNA TGTGCCAGCAGCCCGCCCGGGAGGTCTCCCCACGAGCAGTACTTC. The entire variable domain, with the rest obtained from reference TRBV7-2 and TRBJ2-7, is as follows: GAGVSQSPSNKVTEKGKDVELRCDPISGHTALYWYRQSLGQGLEFLIYFQGNSAPDKSGLPSDRFSAERTGGSVSTLTIQRTQQEDSAVYLCASSPPGRSPHEQYFGPGTRLTVT.

J is TRBJ1-1 and V is TRBV7-2; D may be TRBD1 (5 bases). Per germline, CDR1 SGHTA and CDR2 FQGNSA. The CDR3 has 13 amino acids. Trimming left V 3 bases short and J 3 bases short, with 8 bases between. The CDR3 region is CASSFGTHTEAFF. CDR3 DNA: TGTGCCAGCAGCTTCGGGACTCACACTGAAGCTTTCTTT.

This clonotype was counted ten times or more. The V call is TRBV5-1, the J call TRBJ1-1, with D perhaps matching TRBD1 (5 bases). Looked up from germline, CDR1 is SGHRS and CDR2 is YFSETQ. The CDR3 has 14 amino acids. V was clipped by 4 bases and J by 0 bases, with 10 bases between them. CDR3 in DNA: TGCGCCAGCAGCATTTCAGGGATGAACACTGAAGCTTTCTTT. Its protein is CASSISGMNTEAFF.

The V and J genes are TRBV6-4 and TRBJ1-2; D might be TRBD1 (6 bases). The CDR3 is 12 amino acids. V dropped 2 bases and J dropped 10 bases, with 11 bases sitting between them. CDR1 MRHNA and CDR2 SNTAGT come from the germline V gene. CDR3 region: CASSDPGTPYTF. The CDR3 nucleotides are TGTGCCAGCAGTGACCCGGGGACACCCTACACCTTC.

The table lists this clonotype with a few counts. The chain links TRBV28 to TRBJ2-3; tentatively, D is TRBD1 or TRBD2 (5 bases each). The germline V gene has CDR1 MDHEN and CDR2 SYDVKM. The CDR3 is 15 residues long. Trimming removed 5 bases from V and 2 bases from J, with 14 bases in between. The CDR3 coding sequence is TGTGCCAGCAGTGCTCCTCCGGGGACCACAGATACGCAGTATTTT. The encoded protein is CASSAPPGTTDTQYF.

The V and J genes are TRBV20-1 and TRBJ2-7; D gene ambiguous. V was shortened by 6 bases and J by 1 base, with 10 bases between the two germline ends. Looked up from germline, CDR1 is DFQATT and CDR2 is SNEGSKA (reference sequence). The CDR3 is made up of 12 amino acids. CDR3 nucleotides: TGCAGTGCCAAAGGACGGTCCTACGAGCAGTACTTC. Translation gives CSAKGRSYEQYF.

This clonotype has a handful of counts. V and J are TRBV10-3 and TRBJ2-7; perhaps TRBD1 as D (5 bases). The CDR3 sequence is 12 residues long. Per germline, CDR1 ENHRY and CDR2 SYGVKD. Between the trimmed V and J ends, which lost 3 bases and 4 bases, there was a span of 7 bases. CDR3 DNA sequence: TGTGCCATCAGTGACGCAGGGTACGAGCAGTACTTC. Translating it yields CAISDAGYEQYF.

The J gene is TRBJ2-3, the V gene TRBV20-1; perhaps D is TRBD1 or TRBD2 (6 bases each). The V gene's germline CDR1 is DFQATT and CDR2 SNEGSKA (reference sequence). The CDR3 has 17 residues. V dropped 0 bases and J dropped 1 base, with 17 bases sitting between them. The CDR3 reads CSARDFRGASGTDTQYF. In nucleotides, the CDR3 is TGCAGTGCTAGAGATTTTAGGGGGGCTAGCGGCACAGATACGCAGTATTTT.

This clonotype was counted only a few times. V and J are TRBV5-5 and TRBJ2-5; D is possibly TRBD1 (7 bases). The CDR3 totals 15 residues. Per germline, CDR1 SGHKS and CDR2 YYEKEE (reference sequence). Deletions cut 2 bases from V and 5 bases from J, with 16 bases between. In DNA, the CDR3 is TGTGCCAGCAGCTTCAGGGGGACTTCGGGGGAGACCCAGTACTTC. Translation gives CASSFRGTSGETQYF.

This clonotype was counted ten times or more. One junction end disagrees with the germline gene, perhaps due to a read error. The V gene is TRBV20-1, the J gene TRBJ2-7; D call uncertain. The germline CDR1 and CDR2 sequences are DFQATT and SNEGSKA (reference sequence). This CDR3 has 11 amino acids. The CDR3 nucleotides are TGCAGTGCCAGAGCCTACACCGAGCAGTACTTC. It codes for CSARAYTEQYF.

This clonotype was detected ten times or more. The rearrangement uses TRBV7-2 and TRBJ1-1; 9 bases are shared with TRBD1. After removal of 3 bases from V and 5 bases from J, the junction contained 4 bases not matched to a gene. Per the germline V gene, CDR1 is SGHTA and CDR2 is FQGNSA. The CDR3 spans 14 residues. For the CDR3, the DNA is TGTGCCAGCAGCTTGCGGACAGGGGAAACTGAAGCTTTCTTT. Protein sequence: CASSLRTGETEAFF.

This clonotype was observed a handful of times. The V and J genes are TRBV24-1 and TRBJ2-4; D is possibly TRBD1 or TRBD2 (6 bases each). Trimming removed 2 bases at V and 1 base at J, with 11 bases between. Germline V gene lookup returns CDR1 KGHDR and CDR2 SFDVKD. The CDR3 is 16 residues long. As DNA, the CDR3 is TGTGCCACCAGTGATTCGGGGGCGTCCGCCAAAAACATTCAGTACTTC. Translating gives CATSDSGASAKNIQYF.

This clonotype was found a few times. The genes are TRBV5-1 and TRBJ2-1; D may be TRBD2 (6 bases). Germline CDR1 SGHRS, CDR2 YFSETQ. CDR3 length equals 14 residues. Trimming stripped 3 bases from V and 10 bases from J, with 17 bases between. The CDR3 DNA reads as TGCGCCAGCAGCTCGGGAGACGTATTGTGGGAGCAGTTCTTC. Protein sequence: CASSSGDVLWEQFF.

The chain combines TRBV19 with TRBJ2-6; D uncertain. V lost 7 bases, J lost 0 bases, and 10 bases lay in between. CDR3 length: 15 amino acids. Germline V gene lookup returns CDR1 LNHDA and CDR2 SQIVND (reference sequence). The CDR3 sequence: CASNLGSSGANVLTF. CDR3 nucleotide sequence: TGTGCCAGTAATCTAGGGTCCTCTGGGGCCAACGTCCTGACTTTC.

In its sample, this clonotype was seen many times. The V and J genes are TRBV28 and TRBJ1-2, with TRBD1 identical over 9 bases. The CDR3 is made up of 15 amino acids. V was pared by 6 bases and J by 4 bases, with 9 bases of the junction left unmatched. Germline V gene data show CDR1 as MDHEN and CDR2 as SYDVKM. The CDR3 DNA follows: TGTGCCAGCAGCCCGGGACAGGGAGTTTTCTATGGCTACACCTTC. This gives the protein CASSPGQGVFYGYTF.